A single sample gave rise to the 2 T cell receptor beta chains below, sequenced in a study of T-cell reconstitution after alpha-beta-depleted transplantation in children. The TCRbeta library incorporated unique molecular identifiers. Each CDR3 protein gets one entry after TCRdb re-called the PCR reads with MiXCR. This sample has 200,000 or so distinct CDR3 sequences, with roughly 6.3% found just once. Material: PBMCs, obtained before TCRalphabeta/CD19-depleted stem cell transplant. The receptors stem from a girl under three years old with combined immunodeficiency, due to receive a stem cell transplant.

The sample holds many counts of this clonotype. V gene TRBV14 combines with J gene TRBJ1-1, with unresolved D. The germline V and J ends were trimmed by 1 base and 6 bases, with 12 bases remaining between them. Germline V lookup: CDR1 SGHDN, CDR2 FVKESK. The CDR3 totals 14 residues. This CDR3 reads CASSQGGLRAEAFF. DNA of the CDR3: TGTGCCAGCAGCCAAGGAGGGCTGCGCGCTGAAGCTTTCTTT. Full variable domain (outside the CDR3, taken from reference TRBV14 and TRBJ1-1): EAGVTQFPSHSVIEKGQTVTLRCDPISGHDNLYWYRRVMGKEIKFLLHFVKESKQDESGMPNNRFLAERTGGTYSTLKVQPAELEDSGVYFCASSQGGLRAEAFFGQGTRLTVV.

This clonotype was observed many times. V and J are TRBV20-1 and TRBJ1-2; TRBD1 aligns across 11 bases. With 0 bases clipped from V and 8 bases from J, the junction kept 5 bases outside the gene matches. The CDR3 totals 14 residues. Germline lookup yields CDR1 DFQATT and CDR2 SNEGSKA (reference sequence). CDR3 in amino acids: CSARDWGTGGGYTF. Written as DNA, the CDR3 is TGCAGTGCTAGAGATTGGGGGACAGGGGGGGGCTACACCTTC.